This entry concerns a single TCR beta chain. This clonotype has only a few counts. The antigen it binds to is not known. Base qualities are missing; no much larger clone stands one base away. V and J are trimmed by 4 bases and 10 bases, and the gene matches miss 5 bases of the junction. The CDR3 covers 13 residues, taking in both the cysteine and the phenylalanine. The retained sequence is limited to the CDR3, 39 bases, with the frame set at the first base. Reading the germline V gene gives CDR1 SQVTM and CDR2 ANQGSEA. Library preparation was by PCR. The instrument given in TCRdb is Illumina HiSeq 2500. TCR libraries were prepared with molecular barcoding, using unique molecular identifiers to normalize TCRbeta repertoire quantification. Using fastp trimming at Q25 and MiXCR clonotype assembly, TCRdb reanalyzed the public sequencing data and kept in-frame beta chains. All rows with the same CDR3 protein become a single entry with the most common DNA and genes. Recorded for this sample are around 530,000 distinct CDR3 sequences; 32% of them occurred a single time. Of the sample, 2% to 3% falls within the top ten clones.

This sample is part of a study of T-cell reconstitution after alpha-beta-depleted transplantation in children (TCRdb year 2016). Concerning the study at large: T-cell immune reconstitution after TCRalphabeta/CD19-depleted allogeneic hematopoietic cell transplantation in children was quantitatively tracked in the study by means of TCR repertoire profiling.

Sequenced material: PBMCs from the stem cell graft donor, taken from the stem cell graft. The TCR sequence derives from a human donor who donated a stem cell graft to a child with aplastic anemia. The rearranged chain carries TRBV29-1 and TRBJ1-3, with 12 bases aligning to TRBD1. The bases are TGCAGCGTTGCACCGGGACAGGGGGCTACCATATATTTT. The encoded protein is CSVAPGQGATIYF.